Listed below are T cell receptor beta chains from one sample, sequenced in a study of blood T cell repertoires in COVID-19. Sequencing was performed with immunoSEQ multiplex PCR; in TCRdb, only in-frame clones are kept and a portion is missing. The sample lists about 74,000 clones, around 85% occurring once. The sample comprised peripheral blood. Every receptor here comes from a man in his fifties or sixties with acute or convalescent COVID-19. Each CDR3 is given with its conserved first and last residue. The D gene is left open where the match is weak. A row's size may be missing; if present it is once, few, many or a size class.

V gene: TRBV6-1
D gene: TRBD2
J gene: TRBJ2-3
clone size: -
CDR3 protein: CARRGPPGLAGGRGTDTQYF
CDR3 DNA: TGTGCCCGCCGTGGGCCCCCGGGCCTCGCGGGGGGGCGGGGCACAGATACGCAGTATTTT

V gene: TRBV6-5
D gene: TRBD1
J gene: TRBJ2-3
clone size: -
CDR3 protein: CASRGQGQVTDTQYF
CDR3 DNA: TGTGCCAGCAGGGGACAGGGTCAGGTCACAGATACGCAGTATTTT

V gene: TRBV2
D gene: TRBD1
J gene: TRBJ2-7
clone size: -
CDR3 protein: CASKAGTGAYEQYF
CDR3 DNA: TGTGCCAGCAAAGCCGGGACAGGGGCCTACGAGCAGTACTTC

V gene: TRBV5-1
D gene: TRBD2
J gene: TRBJ2-5
clone size: -
CDR3 protein: CASSPGLAAMVRETQYF
CDR3 DNA: TGCGCCAGCAGCCCAGGACTAGCGGCGATGGTTCGGGAGACCCAGTACTTC

V gene: TRBV19
D gene: -
J gene: TRBJ2-1
clone size: -
CDR3 protein: CASSPLGLSYNEQFF
CDR3 DNA: TGTGCCAGTAGTCCCCTGGGACTCTCCTACAATGAGCAGTTCTTC

V gene: TRBV5-1
D gene: -
J gene: TRBJ1-2
clone size: -
CDR3 protein: CASSLQGSYGYTF
CDR3 DNA: TGCGCCAGCAGCTTACAGGGTTCCTATGGCTACACCTTC

V gene: TRBV11-3
D gene: -
J gene: TRBJ1-2
clone size: few
CDR3 protein: CASSLDGGDPNYGYTF
CDR3 DNA: TGTGCCAGCAGCTTAGATGGAGGGGATCCTAACTATGGCTACACCTTC

V gene: TRBV6-4
D gene: -
J gene: TRBJ1-4
clone size: -
CDR3 protein: CASSATRGGKLFF
CDR3 DNA: TGTGCCAGCAGTGCCACAAGGGGCGGAAAACTGTTTTTT

V gene: TRBV30
D gene: -
J gene: TRBJ2-3
clone size: -
CDR3 protein: CAWSRRDYTDTQYF
CDR3 DNA: TGTGCCTGGAGTCGGAGAGACTACACAGATACGCAGTATTTT

V gene: TRBV5-1
D gene: TRBD1
J gene: TRBJ2-7
clone size: -
CDR3 protein: CASSTYGQGASEQYF
CDR3 DNA: TGCGCCAGCAGTACTTACGGACAGGGGGCCAGCGAGCAGTACTTC

V gene: TRBV5-1
D gene: TRBD2
J gene: TRBJ2-1
clone size: -
CDR3 protein: CASSPSLAGGPWFF
CDR3 DNA: TGCGCCAGCAGCCCTTCACTAGCGGGGGGGCCTTGGTTCTTC

V gene: TRBV7-9
D gene: TRBD2
J gene: TRBJ2-7
clone size: -
CDR3 protein: CASSQRTSGVYEQYF
CDR3 DNA: TGTGCCAGCAGCCAGCGGACTAGCGGGGTCTACGAGCAGTACTTC

V gene: TRBV19
D gene: -
J gene: TRBJ1-5
clone size: few
CDR3 protein: CASSIGEQPQHF
CDR3 DNA: TGTGCCAGTAGTATAGGAGAACAGCCCCAGCATTTT

V gene: TRBV12-3/TRBV12-4
D gene: TRBD1
J gene: TRBJ2-3
clone size: -
CDR3 protein: CASSLRDRGAQYF
CDR3 DNA: TGTGCCAGCAGTTTACGGGACAGGGGGGCGCAGTATTTT

V gene: TRBV6-5
D gene: -
J gene: TRBJ2-1
clone size: -
CDR3 protein: CASEGINTYNEQFF
CDR3 DNA: TGTGCCAGCGAGGGCATCAATACCTACAATGAGCAGTTCTTC

V gene: TRBV6-5
D gene: -
J gene: TRBJ2-4
clone size: -
CDR3 protein: CASYRDITNIQYF
CDR3 DNA: TGTGCCAGCTACCGGGACATCACAAACATTCAGTACTTC

V gene: TRBV30
D gene: TRBD1
J gene: TRBJ1-2
clone size: -
CDR3 protein: CAWSSKQGAQEGYTF
CDR3 DNA: TGTGCCTGGAGTTCAAAACAGGGGGCGCAGGAAGGCTACACCTTC

V gene: TRBV5-6
D gene: TRBD1
J gene: TRBJ1-2
clone size: -
CDR3 protein: CASSLETMDRDDYGYTF
CDR3 DNA: TGTGCCAGCAGCTTGGAAACCATGGACAGGGATGACTATGGCTACACCTTC

V gene: TRBV9
D gene: TRBD1
J gene: TRBJ2-7
clone size: many
CDR3 protein: CASTLGTGASDEQYF
CDR3 DNA: TGTGCCAGCACCCTAGGGACAGGGGCTAGCGACGAGCAGTACTTC

V gene: TRBV19
D gene: -
J gene: TRBJ2-2
clone size: -
CDR3 protein: CASSISRDTGELFF
CDR3 DNA: TGTGCCAGTAGTATTTCCAGGGACACCGGGGAGCTGTTTTTT

V gene: TRBV24-1
D gene: -
J gene: TRBJ2-1
clone size: -
CDR3 protein: CATVRGGSYNEQFF
CDR3 DNA: TGTGCCACCGTGAGGGGGGGCTCCTACAATGAGCAGTTCTTC

V gene: TRBV24-1
D gene: TRBD1
J gene: TRBJ2-6
clone size: -
CDR3 protein: CATSDLHQGAGGANVLTF
CDR3 DNA: TGTGCCACCAGTGATTTGCACCAGGGGGCAGGTGGGGCCAACGTCCTGACTTTC

V gene: TRBV14
D gene: TRBD2
J gene: TRBJ2-7
clone size: -
CDR3 protein: CASSQAGTSGYEQYF
CDR3 DNA: TGTGCCAGCAGCCAGGCCGGGACTAGCGGATACGAGCAGTACTTC